One and the same sample provided the 16 T cell receptor beta chains below, sequenced in a study of blood T cell repertoires in COVID-19. Profiling relied on immunoSEQ multiplex PCR, and the TCRdb table lists in-frame clones only, not all of them. This table has approximately 210,000 clones, around 95% appearing once. Material for sequencing was peripheral blood. The receptor source for this set is a young man with COVID-19, enrolled during active disease.

Worth noting for this clone: Compared with germline, one end of the junction differs, possibly owing to a read error. CDR3 sequence: CASRQGMGQSTEAFF. CDR3 in DNA: TGCGCCAGCAGACAAGGAATGGGACAGAGCACTGAAGCTTTCTTT. This chain connects TRBV4-1 to TRBJ1-1; TRBD1 aligns across 7 bases. This CDR3 spans 15 amino acids. Per germline, CDR1 MGHRA and CDR2 YSYEKL.

The chain carries TRBV27 and TRBJ2-7, with 10 bases aligning to TRBD1. This CDR3 is built from 16 residues. V was clipped by 5 bases and J by 2 bases; unmatched bases: 9. Germline-derived CDR1 and CDR2 are MNHEY and SMNVEV (reference sequence). CDR3 sequence reads: CASSVHRDRGTYEQYF. The CDR3 coding sequence is TGTGCCAGCAGTGTCCACCGGGACAGGGGTACCTACGAGCAGTACTTC.

The chain employs TRBV7-9 and TRBJ1-5; possibly TRBD1 for D (6 bases). CDR1 is SEHNR, CDR2 FQNEAQ, per germline (reference sequence). This CDR3 spans 17 amino acids. V was trimmed by 4 bases and J by 0 bases, leaving 16 bases between them. CDR3 DNA: TGTGCCAGCAGCTCGACTCGGACAGATTATAGCAATCAGCCCCAGCATTTT. Translated: CASSSTRTDYSNQPQHF.

V is TRBV27 and J is TRBJ1-5, with D possibly matching TRBD1 (6 bases). CDR1 and CDR2 (germline): MNHEY, SMNVEV (reference sequence). Deletions cut 2 bases from V and 8 bases from J, with 13 bases between. The CDR3 has 14 residues. In nucleotides, the CDR3 is TGTGCCAGCAGTTTAAGGGGGGGGGCGAAGCCCCAGCATTTT. Encoded protein: CASSLRGGAKPQHF.

The sample holds a few counts of this clone. The V and J genes are TRBV7-6 and TRBJ2-7, with TRBD2 identical over 15 bases. Germline CDR1 and CDR2: SGHVS and FNYEAQ. V dropped 5 bases and J dropped 0; count of bases not matched to a gene: 8. The CDR3 has 18 amino acids. The CDR3 DNA reads as TGTGCCAGCAGCGGTCCGGGACTAGCGGGGGGATACTCCTACGAGCAGTACTTC. Translation gives CASSGPGLAGGYSYEQYF.

This clone was picked up a small number of times. CDR3 sequence (DNA): TGTGCCAGAGGGGGCCCGACAGGGAATTCACCCCTCCACTTT. It is translated as CARGGPTGNSPLHF. The V call is TRBV7-2, the J call TRBJ1-6, with 7 bases aligning to TRBD1. Per germline, CDR1 SGHTA and CDR2 FQGNSA. With 9 bases clipped from V and 7 bases from J, the junction kept 9 bases outside the gene matches. This CDR3 has 14 residues.

This clone was found once. This chain connects TRBV6-5 to TRBJ1-5, with D maybe TRBD1 (5 bases). Germline values: CDR1 MNHEY, CDR2 SVGAGI. The CDR3 contains 13 residues. Trimming left V 7 bases short and J 2 bases short, with 9 bases between. The CDR3 nucleotides read TGTGCCAGCACCTCGGGGGGCAATCAGCCCCAGCATTTT. It specifies CASTSGGNQPQHF.

This clone was seen a few times. The rearrangement uses TRBV13 and TRBJ1-5; the D gene is possibly TRBD1 (6 bases). Germline-derived CDR1 and CDR2 are PRHDT and FYEKMQ (reference sequence). The CDR3 contains 14 residues. The V gene lost 2 bases and the J gene lost 4 bases, with 9 bases spanning the gap. The CDR3 reads CASSLYRENQPQHF. The CDR3 region has the DNA TGTGCCAGCAGCTTATACAGGGAAAATCAGCCCCAGCATTTT.

The chain joins TRBV18 to TRBJ1-6; 10 bases are a match to TRBD1. Losses at the gene ends were 3 bases for V and 2 bases for J; bases not matched to a gene: 7. In germline, CDR1 is KGHSH, CDR2 LQKENI. The CDR3 totals 18 residues. As DNA, the CDR3 is TGTGCCAGCTCACCCGAGACAGGGGGCGGCCCCTATAATTCACCCCTCCACTTT. This encodes CASSPETGGGPYNSPLHF.

This sequence joins TRBV27 and TRBJ1-3; D not resolved. V gave up 5 bases and J gave up 0 bases, with 8 bases separating them. CDR1 MNHEY and CDR2 SMNVEV come from the germline V gene (reference sequence). CDR3 size: 14 residues. Here the CDR3 reads CASSPDYSGNTIYF. CDR3 bases: TGTGCCAGCAGTCCAGATTACTCTGGAAACACCATATATTTT.

The genes are TRBV10-1 and TRBJ2-1, with TRBD2 as a possible D gene (6 bases). Germline lookup yields CDR1 WNHNN and CDR2 SYGVQD (reference sequence). The CDR3 covers 13 residues. Trimming removed 7 bases at V and 4 bases at J, with 11 bases between. The CDR3 sequence: CASTAGPYNEQFF. The CDR3 DNA is TGCGCCAGCACCGCGGGGCCGTACAATGAGCAGTTCTTC.

The CDR3 region is CASSHTGTGEAFF. CDR3 nucleotide sequence: TGTGCCAGCAGCCATACCGGGACAGGGGAAGCTTTCTTT. V gene TRBV4-2 combines with J gene TRBJ1-1; 9 bases line up with TRBD1. CDR1 LGHNA and CDR2 YNFKEQ come from the germline V gene. J lost 8 bases, V lost 3 bases, and 4 bases had no gene match. The length of the CDR3 is 13 residues.

The chain carries TRBV6-4 and TRBJ2-1; 7 positions match TRBD1. The CDR3 loop spans 17 amino acids. V was pared by 8 bases and J by 4 bases, with 17 bases of the junction left unmatched. The germline V gene encodes CDR1 MRHNA and CDR2 SNTAGT. CDR3 sequence reads: CASCPIEGASIYNEQFF. Here the CDR3 DNA reads TGTGCCAGCTGTCCGATAGAGGGGGCCTCGATTTACAATGAGCAGTTCTTC.

This sequence joins TRBV4-1 and TRBJ2-2; tentatively, D is TRBD2 (6 bases). V dropped 0 bases and J dropped 6 bases, with 17 bases sitting between them. CDR1 is MGHRA and CDR2 is YSYEKL in the germline V gene. The CDR3 spans 17 residues. CDR3 amino acids: CASSQDRLGTRAGELFF. CDR3 in DNA: TGCGCCAGCAGCCAAGATCGACTAGGCACTCGCGCCGGGGAGCTGTTTTTT.

The sample holds one count of this clone. The CDR3 sequence: CASSIARGGTDTQYF. The DNA for the CDR3 is TGTGCCAGTAGTATAGCACGCGGGGGCACAGATACGCAGTATTTT. The rearrangement uses TRBV19 and TRBJ2-3; D might be TRBD2 (6 bases). The V end lost 1 base, the J end lost 1 base, and 9 bases lay between the germline ends. The CDR3 contains 15 residues. Germline V lookup: CDR1 LNHDA, CDR2 SQIVND (reference sequence).

The chain links TRBV18 to TRBJ2-5; D may be TRBD1 (5 bases). The germline V gene has CDR1 KGHSH and CDR2 LQKENI. Trimming left V 5 bases short and J 2 bases short, with 18 bases between. The CDR3 sequence is 16 residues long. As DNA, the CDR3 is TGTGCCAGCTCAATCCAGGGTCCCCCAATACAAGAGACCCAGTACTTC. It yields the protein CASSIQGPPIQETQYF.